Listed below are T cell receptor beta chains from one sample, sequenced in a study of cytomegalovirus exposure and HLA in healthy donors. Using immunoSEQ multiplex PCR, the repertoire was profiled, and TCRdb retains in-frame clones only, with some absent. The table lists just over 40,000 clones. Material for sequencing was PBMCs. Receptors were obtained from a man aged 25 to 45 in good health and CMV-seronegative. The CDR3 runs from the conserved cysteine through the conserved F or W. The D gene is left open where the match is weak.

>14|TRBJ2-1|TRBV19|TRBD2
CASSISGRANEQFF
TGTGCCAGTAGTATTAGCGGGAGGGCCAATGAGCAGTTCTTC
>13|TRBJ2-5|TRBV27|TRBD1
CATGSGTEETQYF
TGTGCCACAGGGTCCGGGACAGAAGAGACCCAGTACTTC
>13|TRBJ1-2|TRBV27|TRBD1
CASSSRQGVGYTF
TGTGCCAGCTCCTCCCGACAGGGGGTTGGCTACACCTTC
>15|TRBJ2-2|TRBV2|TRBD2
CASILLAGGTGELFF
TGTGCCAGCATCCTTCTAGCGGGAGGCACCGGGGAGCTGTTTTTT
>16|TRBJ2-3|TRBV5-1|-
CASSLTGRSRTDTQYF
TGCGCCAGCAGCTTGACGGGGAGGAGCCGCACAGATACGCAGTATTTT
>15|TRBJ1-1|TRBV5-1|-
CASSFRQRGNTEAFF
TGCGCCAGCAGCTTCCGACAGCGTGGGAACACTGAAGCTTTCTTT
>14|TRBJ2-2|TRBV5-1|TRBD1
CASTGQGNTGELFF
TGCGCCAGCACCGGACAGGGGAACACCGGGGAGCTGTTTTTT
>15|TRBJ2-3|TRBV7-9|TRBD2
CASSTTSGSSDTQYF
TGTGCCAGCAGCACGACTAGCGGGAGTTCAGATACGCAGTATTTT
>18|TRBJ1-1|TRBV5-6|-
CASSAGVGSYSMNTEAFF
TGTGCCAGCAGCGCGGGAGTTGGCTCTTATAGCATGAACACTGAAGCTTTCTTT
>16|TRBJ1-1|TRBV5-4|-
CASSLAVRQPGAEAFF
TGTGCCAGCAGCTTGGCCGTAAGACAACCGGGAGCTGAAGCTTTCTTT
>12|TRBJ2-7|TRBV10-3|-
CAISVQGYEQYF
TGTGCCATCAGCGTACAGGGTTACGAGCAGTACTTC
>12|TRBJ2-1|TRBV6-5|-
CASGGNGNEQFF
TGTGCCAGTGGCGGGAATGGGAATGAGCAGTTCTTC
>16|TRBJ1-1|TRBV5-1|TRBD1
CASSLQPTGLDTEAFF
TGCGCCAGCAGCCTTCAGCCGACAGGGTTGGACACTGAAGCTTTCTTT
>15|TRBJ2-7|TRBV7-9|TRBD1
CASSPDRGVTYEQYF
TGTGCCAGCAGCCCGGACAGGGGAGTCACCTACGAGCAGTACTTC
>17|TRBJ2-7|TRBV4-2|TRBD2
CASSQPAPSGGPYEQYF
TGTGCCAGCAGCCAGCCCGCCCCTAGCGGGGGGCCCTACGAGCAGTACTTC
>16|TRBJ2-7|TRBV11-1|TRBD2
CASSLAGTSGSDEQYF
TGTGCCAGCAGCTTAGCTGGGACTAGCGGGAGCGACGAGCAGTACTTC
>12|TRBJ2-7|TRBV18|TRBD2
CASSPGGIGQYF
TGTGCCAGCTCACCGGGGGGGATTGGGCAGTACTTC
>17|TRBJ2-7|TRBV5-8|TRBD2
CASTVRPGAGGFYEQYF
TGTGCCAGCACAGTGCGCCCAGGGGCGGGGGGTTTCTACGAGCAGTACTTC
>12|TRBJ2-3|TRBV30|-
CAWSLSTDKQYF
TGTGCCTGGAGCCTGAGCACAGATAAGCAGTATTTT
>16|TRBJ2-7|TRBV29-1|TRBD1
CSVESRTGPYVYEQYF
TGCAGCGTTGAATCCAGGACAGGCCCCTACGTTTACGAGCAGTACTTC
>15|TRBJ2-7|TRBV2|-
CASGGAGREGYEQYF
TGTGCCAGCGGGGGGGCGGGCAGGGAAGGCTACGAGCAGTACTTC
>15|TRBJ2-7|TRBV5-4|TRBD1
CASSFRTGGSYEQYF
TGTGCCAGCAGCTTCCGGACAGGGGGCTCCTACGAGCAGTACTTC
>14|TRBJ1-4|TRBV18|-
CASSPAGSNEKLFF
TGTGCCAGCTCACCAGCGGGGTCAAATGAAAAACTGTTTTTT
>14|TRBJ2-7|TRBV7-2|-
CASSLAHSNYEQYF
TGTGCCAGCAGCTTAGCGCACAGCAACTACGAGCAGTACTTC
>14|TRBJ1-4|TRBV18|TRBD1
CASSPRDSNEKLFF
TGTGCCAGCTCCCCGAGGGACAGTAATGAAAAACTGTTTTTT
>16|TRBJ1-6|TRBV9|-
CASSNQRDVANSPLHF
TGTGCCAGCAGCAATCAGCGGGACGTAGCTAATTCACCCCTCCACTTT
>19|TRBJ2-7|TRBV7-2|TRBD2
CASSYPSSSGKSSAYEQYF
TGTGCCAGCAGCTACCCTTCGTCTAGCGGGAAATCATCAGCCTACGAGCAGTACTTC
>15|TRBJ2-7|TRBV27|TRBD1
CASSSPGQGLYEQYF
TGTGCCAGCAGTTCTCCGGGACAGGGACTCTACGAGCAGTACTTC
>13|TRBJ2-2|TRBV19|-
CATDTRNTGELFF
TGTGCCACCGACACCAGGAACACCGGGGAGCTGTTTTTT
>16|TRBJ2-3|TRBV5-1|TRBD2
CASSLGLAQDTDTQYF
TGCGCCAGCAGCTTGGGACTAGCCCAAGACACAGATACGCAGTATTTT
>16|TRBJ1-1|TRBV4-1|-
CASSQEPPGGNTEAFF
TGCGCCAGCAGCCAAGAACCCCCCGGCGGGAACACTGAAGCTTTCTTT
>15|TRBJ2-7|TRBV27|TRBD1
CASSLGQGMRNEQYF
TGTGCCAGCAGTTTAGGACAGGGGATGCGGAACGAGCAGTACTTC